This section outlines one T cell receptor beta chain sequence together with its context. Its antigen is still unknown. Use of 60 Vbeta and 13 Jbeta primers characterized the PCR. This table comes from immunoSEQ multiplex PCR, and its TCRdb copy is limited to in-frame clones, with some not included. The repertoire holds 150,000 to 200,000 clones, with roughly 84% as singletons. This sample was taken from a study of cytomegalovirus exposure and HLA in healthy donors. Study-level results: Usually a TCR sequence was rare, but some public TCRs were found in many donors. Researchers reported in a later analysis that common viral pathogens appeared linked to several top clusters.

The donors gave bone marrow, and they were healthy. At the time of sampling, donors were nominally healthy, though unrecorded immune exposures were likely. The material sequenced was PBMCs. This receptor was identified in a boy aged 5-17 years in good health and CMV-seronegative.

CDR3 in DNA: TGTGCCAGCAGCCTAGGACAGGGATTCGGCTACGAGCAGTACTTC. Its protein is CASSLGQGFGYEQYF. The chain links TRBV9 to TRBJ2-7, with TRBD1 identical over 8 bases. Germline CDR1 SGDLS, CDR2 YYNGEE. The J segment lost 3 bases and the V segment lost 4 bases, leaving 9 bases of the junction unmatched. CDR3 length equals 15 residues.